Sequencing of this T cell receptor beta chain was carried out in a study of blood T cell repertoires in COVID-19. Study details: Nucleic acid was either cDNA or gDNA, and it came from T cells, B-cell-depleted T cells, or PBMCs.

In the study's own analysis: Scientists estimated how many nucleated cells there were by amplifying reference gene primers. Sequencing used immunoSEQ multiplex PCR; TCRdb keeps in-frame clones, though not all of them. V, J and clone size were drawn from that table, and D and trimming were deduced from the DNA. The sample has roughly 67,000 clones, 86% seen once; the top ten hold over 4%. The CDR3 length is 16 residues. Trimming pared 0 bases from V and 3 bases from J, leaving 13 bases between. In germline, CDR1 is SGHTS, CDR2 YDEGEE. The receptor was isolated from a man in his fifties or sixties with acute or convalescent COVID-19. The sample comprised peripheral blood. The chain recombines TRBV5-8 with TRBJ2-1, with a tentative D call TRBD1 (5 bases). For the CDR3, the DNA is TGTGCCAGCAGCTTGGACCCCTCAGGGCTCTACAATGAGCAGTTCTTC. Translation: CASSLDPSGLYNEQFF.